This T cell receptor (beta chain) was recovered during a study of OX40 agonist ivuxolimab in advanced cancers. General study points: Among T cells, CD8+ cells averaged more expanded clones than CD4+ cells.

Germline lookup yields CDR1 SGHTA and CDR2 FQGNSA. V shed 5 bases and J 3 bases; nucleotides not matched to a gene: 10. There are 16 residues in the CDR3. Clones were sequenced by immunoSEQ multiplex PCR, and TCRdb holds only the in-frame ones, with some missing. The sample has about 71,000 clones; about 73% are singletons. To note about this clone: Antigen: not known.

This TCR came from an adult with an advanced solid tumor such as melanoma, head and neck, liver or kidney cancer. The chain has TRBV7-2 and TRBJ2-5; TRBD2 aligns across 9 bases. The specimen was CD4+ or CD8+ T cells sorted from blood, collected in a trial of the OX40 agonist ivuxolimab. The CDR3 DNA reads as TGTGCCAGCAGCCCCTTGAGGAGCGGGGGGAAAGAGACCCAGTACTTC. Its translation is CASSPLRSGGKETQYF.